This TCR beta chain was identified during a study of blood T cell repertoires in COVID-19. Sequencing used immunoSEQ multiplex PCR; TCRdb keeps in-frame clones, though not all of them. The table shows over 150,000 clones, with 82% occurring only once. CDR1 and CDR2 (germline): SEHNR, FQNEAQ (reference sequence). The junction had 9 bases not matched to a gene; V was cut back by 0 bases and J by 10 bases. The CDR3 is 16 residues long. What was sequenced was PBMCs or T cells enriched from blood (not recorded which). The clonotype comes from a man aged 40-55 years who had recovered from COVID-19. This chain connects TRBV7-9 to TRBJ1-6, with TRBD1 matching over 7 bases. CDR3 in amino acids: CASSLAGDSLASPLHF. The CDR3 DNA reads as TGTGCCAGCAGCTTAGCCGGGGACAGTTTGGCCTCACCCCTCCACTTT.